This passage covers 27 T cell receptor beta chains from one sample sequenced in a study of shared T cell receptors in the human thymus. Sequencing was performed with immunoSEQ multiplex PCR; in TCRdb, only in-frame clones are kept and a portion is missing. Here the sample spans hundreds of thousands of clones, about 89% being singletons. The data were also submitted as part of a second study, on human thymus T cells.

Sequences were obtained from thymocytes. Receptor source: a boy younger than two with a congenital heart defect.

The chain has TRBV30 and TRBJ2-7; 7 positions agree with TRBD2. The CDR3 consists of 11 residues. The germline V gene has CDR1 GTSNPN and CDR2 SVGIG (reference sequence). V dropped 6 bases and J dropped 5; count of bases not matched to a gene: 4. The DNA of the CDR3 is TGTGCCTGTAGGGAGGGCCACGAGCAGTACTTC. Translation: CACREGHEQYF.

The chain carries TRBV19 and TRBJ2-3; D is uncertain. Trimming cost V 3 bases and J 3 bases, with 19 bases left between them. The CDR3 covers 17 residues. The germline CDR1 and CDR2 sequences are LNHDA and SQIVND (reference sequence). The CDR3 spells CASSIKRESMATDTQYF. CDR3 coding DNA: TGTGCCAGTAGTATTAAGCGTGAGTCTATGGCGACAGATACGCAGTATTTT.

The chain links TRBV7-8 to TRBJ1-2; a possible D gene is TRBD1 (5 bases). Trimming stripped 1 base from V and 5 bases from J, with 14 bases between. Per germline, CDR1 SGHVS and CDR2 FQNEAQ. The CDR3 is 15 amino acids. The CDR3 here is CASSLDRQKIYGYTF. The CDR3 DNA reads TGTGCCAGCAGCTTAGACCGACAGAAGATTTATGGCTACACCTTC.

This clone was detected only once. The V gene is TRBV14, the J gene TRBJ2-3; no reliable D call. Germline V gene lookup returns CDR1 SGHDN and CDR2 FVKESK. The CDR3 runs to 13 residues. Deletions cut 1 base from V and 6 bases from J, with 8 bases between. Here the CDR3 reads CASSQARFDTQYF. DNA for the CDR3: TGTGCCAGCAGCCAAGCCCGGTTTGATACGCAGTATTTT.

The chain uses TRBV28 and TRBJ1-5, with 7 bases aligning to TRBD1. J gave up 4 bases and V 6 bases, and 15 bases lay outside the gene matches. Germline V gives CDR1 MDHEN, CDR2 SYDVKM. The CDR3 consists of 17 residues. CDR3 protein: CASSPGAGQADNQPQHF. The CDR3 bases are TGTGCCAGCAGCCCCGGCGCCGGACAGGCTGATAATCAGCCCCAGCATTTT.

This clone showed up just a few times. This chain links TRBV6-5 with TRBJ1-4; no clear D. The CDR3 runs 12 residues. Per the germline V gene, CDR1 is MNHEY and CDR2 is SVGAGI. Trimming removed 7 bases at V and 7 bases at J, with 10 bases between. CDR3 bases: TGTGCCAGCATGGGTGGCGGTGAAAAACTGTTTTTT. It is translated as CASMGGGEKLFF.

The J gene is TRBJ1-1, the V gene TRBV10-3; D possibly corresponds to TRBD1 (6 bases). The ends were cut back, 2 bases at V and 0 bases at J, with 13 bases in the middle. In germline, CDR1 is ENHRY, CDR2 SYGVKD. CDR3 length: 16 amino acids. The CDR3 loop is CAISEKHRVMNTEAFF. In DNA form, the CDR3 reads TGTGCCATCAGTGAGAAACACAGGGTTATGAACACTGAAGCTTTCTTT.

This chain uses TRBV14 with TRBJ2-7; 9 bases line up with TRBD1. Germline lookup yields CDR1 SGHDN and CDR2 FVKESK. The V segment lost 4 bases and the J segment 5 bases; nucleotides outside the gene matches: 3. The CDR3 is 13 residues long. The CDR3 bases are TGTGCCAGCAGCCCTACAGGGGGCGACGAGCAGTACTTC. Amino acids: CASSPTGGDEQYF.

The chain joins TRBV6-6 to TRBJ2-7, with no clear D. Germline V CDR1 and CDR2: MNHNY, SVGAGI (reference sequence). With 2 bases removed from V and 13 bases from J, the gap between germline ends came to 15 bases. The CDR3 has 12 amino acids. The CDR3 loop reads CASSYTSQRGYF. In nucleotides, the CDR3 is TGTGCCAGCAGTTACACATCTCAGAGAGGATACTTC.

The chain uses TRBV11-2 and TRBJ1-2; weak D call: TRBD1 (5 bases). V was cut by 2 bases and J by 3 bases, with 7 bases left in between. Per germline, CDR1 SGHAT and CDR2 FQNNGV. The length of the CDR3 is 13 residues. The CDR3 DNA is TGTGCCAGCAGCTTAAGCAGGGACTATGGCTACACCTTC. Translated: CASSLSRDYGYTF.

This chain joins TRBV27 and TRBJ2-1; 13 nucleotides match TRBD2. The V segment lost 6 bases and the J segment 5 bases; nucleotides outside the gene matches: 10. The CDR3 consists of 17 residues. Germline values: CDR1 MNHEY, CDR2 SMNVEV (reference sequence). The CDR3 loop is CASSLTGLAGFHNEQFF. The CDR3 DNA is TGTGCCAGCAGCCTAACGGGACTAGCGGGATTTCACAATGAGCAGTTCTTC.

The CDR3 reads CASGLTGMNEQYF. The CDR3, as DNA: TGTGCTAGTGGTTTGACAGGGATGAACGAGCAGTACTTC. The chain has TRBV12-5 and TRBJ2-7, with TRBD1 as a possible D gene (6 bases). Trimming left V 2 bases short and J 5 bases short, with 10 bases between. The CDR3 spans 13 residues. The germline V gene encodes CDR1 LGHNT and CDR2 FRNRAP.

The chain links TRBV5-6 to TRBJ2-7; 10 bases map to TRBD1. After removal of 2 bases from V and 2 bases from J, the junction contained 7 bases not matched to a gene. The germline gives CDR1 SGHDT, CDR2 YYEEEE. The CDR3 runs to 16 residues. DNA for the CDR3: TGTGCCAGCAGCTTCGGGGGGGACAGGGGCGCCTACGAGCAGTACTTC. Encoded protein: CASSFGGDRGAYEQYF. Using reference TRBV5-6 and TRBJ2-7 for the parts outside the CDR3, the full variable domain is DAGVTQSPTHLIKTRGQQVTLRCSPKSGHDTVSWYQQALGQGPQFIFQYYEEEERQRGNFPDRFSGHQFPNYSSELNVNALLLGDSALYLCASSFGGDRGAYEQYFGPGTRLTVT.

V usage is TRBV5-1 and J usage is TRBJ1-5, with 9 bases identical to TRBD1. CDR1 is SGHRS and CDR2 is YFSETQ in the germline V gene. The ends lost 4 bases at V and 3 bases at J; junction bases unmatched: 5. This CDR3 contains 15 residues. The CDR3 nucleotides read TGCGCCAGCAGCACCGGGACAGGGTACAATCAGCCCCAGCATTTT. Its translation is CASSTGTGYNQPQHF.

The V call is TRBV6-5, the J call TRBJ2-1; 7 bases align to TRBD2. CDR3 length: 14 residues. Germline V lookup: CDR1 MNHEY, CDR2 SVGAGI. V shed 8 bases, J shed 6 bases, and the junction held 10 bases outside the gene matches. In nucleotides, the CDR3 is TGTGCCAGCGCCGCGGGAGAAATGAGCAATGAGCAGTTCTTC. Translating it yields CASAAGEMSNEQFF.

V usage is TRBV19 and J usage is TRBJ1-2; TRBD1 is a possible D gene (5 bases). Germline loops: CDR1 LNHDA, CDR2 SQIVND (reference sequence). This CDR3 has 20 amino acids. Trimming removed 1 base from V and 0 bases from J, with 24 bases in between. CDR3 sequence (DNA): TGTGCCAGTAGTATAGTAATTGCCCCAAGGACACACCGATCTAACTATGGCTACACCTTC. Residues: CASSIVIAPRTHRSNYGYTF.

This sequence joins TRBV4-2 and TRBJ2-2, with 8 bases lining up with TRBD1. The CDR3 loop spans 15 amino acids. J was trimmed by 7 bases and V by 4 bases; bases with no gene match: 8. Germline V CDR1 and CDR2: LGHNA, YNFKEQ. CDR3 in amino acids: CASSRAGQEIGELFF. Written as DNA, the CDR3 is TGTGCCAGCAGCCGCGCGGGACAGGAGATCGGGGAGCTGTTTTTT.

The rearrangement joins TRBV5-8 to TRBJ1-1; D uncertain. Germline loops: CDR1 SGHTS, CDR2 YDEGEE. Deletions cut 7 bases from V and 2 bases from J, with 12 bases between. The CDR3 loop spans 13 amino acids. Written as DNA, the CDR3 is TGTGCCAGCGGTGAGCGCCCCAACACTGAAGCTTTCTTT. Protein: CASGERPNTEAFF.

The rearrangement joins TRBV10-2 to TRBJ2-7, with D possibly matching TRBD1 (5 bases). The CDR3 totals 16 residues. The germline CDR1 and CDR2 sequences are WSHSY and SAAADI. Trimming pared 6 bases from V and 2 bases from J, leaving 20 bases between. CDR3: CASSRRPRGATYEQYF. In nucleotides, the CDR3 is TGCGCCAGCAGCCGACGCCCCCGTGGGGCCACCTACGAGCAGTACTTC.

This chain connects TRBV4-1 to TRBJ1-3; D remains ambiguous. V was pared by 0 bases and J by 2 bases, with 11 bases between. This CDR3 is built from 16 residues. Germline CDR1 MGHRA, CDR2 YSYEKL. CDR3 nucleotide sequence: TGCGCCAGCAGCCAAGAAAACGGAGGAACTGGAAACACCATATATTTT. Translating gives CASSQENGGTGNTIYF.

V and J are TRBV10-3 and TRBJ2-2, with 9 bases matching TRBD2. V shed 2 bases and J 1 base; nucleotides not matched to a gene: 5. CDR1 and CDR2 (germline): ENHRY, SYGVKD. The length of the CDR3 is 17 residues. The CDR3 coding sequence is TGTGCCATCAGTGAGCCCCTGACTAGCGGGAACACCGGGGAGCTGTTTTTT. Translating gives CAISEPLTSGNTGELFF.

This sequence joins TRBV18 and TRBJ1-2; 9 bases are shared with TRBD1. There are 20 residues in the CDR3. V lost 0 bases, J lost 6 bases, and 20 bases stayed unmatched. CDR1 and CDR2 from the germline V gene are KGHSH and LQKENI. The CDR3 nucleotides read TGTGCCAGCTCACCACCTGCCGACCGGGACAGGGTCCTCAAGGGGAATGGCTACACCTTC. Its protein product is CASSPPADRDRVLKGNGYTF.

This chain joins TRBV6-5 and TRBJ1-1; 8 bases line up with TRBD1. The CDR3 loop spans 15 amino acids. V was pared by 4 bases and J by 0 bases, with 4 bases of the junction left unmatched. Per the germline V gene, CDR1 is MNHEY and CDR2 is SVGAGI. The CDR3 nucleotides are TGTGCCAGCAGTTCCGACAGGGGACTGAACACTGAAGCTTTCTTT. The encoded protein is CASSSDRGLNTEAFF.

This chain connects TRBV27 to TRBJ1-1; D is perhaps TRBD1 (5 bases). The CDR3 runs 14 residues. The V and J ends lost 6 bases and 0 bases respectively, with 11 bases between them. Germline-derived CDR1 and CDR2 are MNHEY and SMNVEV (reference sequence). CDR3: CASRDKFMNTEAFF. CDR3 nucleotides: TGTGCCAGCAGGGACAAGTTCATGAACACTGAAGCTTTCTTT.

The chain uses TRBV28 and TRBJ1-5, with a tentative D call TRBD1 (5 bases). This CDR3 is 14 amino acids long. The V end lost 6 bases, the J end lost 0 bases, and 9 bases lay between the germline ends. CDR1 is MDHEN, CDR2 SYDVKM, per germline. CDR3 in DNA: TGTGCCAGCAGGGACATAGGTAGCAATCAGCCCCAGCATTTT. Translating it yields CASRDIGSNQPQHF.

This clone came up a few times. V is TRBV28 and J is TRBJ1-3; 7 positions agree with TRBD1. Germline V gives CDR1 MDHEN, CDR2 SYDVKM. This CDR3 spans 16 amino acids. Trimming at V came to 3 bases and at J to 0 bases, leaving 5 bases not matched to a gene. This CDR3 is CASSFTNRGSGNTIYF. The CDR3 coding sequence is TGTGCCAGCAGTTTTACGAACAGGGGCTCTGGAAACACCATATATTTT.

V gene TRBV14 combines with J gene TRBJ2-5; 7 bases align to TRBD1. Germline V gene lookup returns CDR1 SGHDN and CDR2 FVKESK. The CDR3 has 16 residues. The V segment lost 5 bases and the J segment 4 bases; nucleotides outside the gene matches: 13. CDR3 nucleotides: TGTGCCAGCAGCAAGTCCGGGACAGTCTGGAGAGAGACCCAGTACTTC. Its protein product is CASSKSGTVWRETQYF. Full variable domain (remainder filled in from reference TRBV14 and TRBJ2-5): EAGVTQFPSHSVIEKGQTVTLRCDPISGHDNLYWYRRVMGKEIKFLLHFVKESKQDESGMPNNRFLAERTGGTYSTLKVQPAELEDSGVYFCASSKSGTVWRETQYFGPGTRLLVL.